This TCR beta chain was obtained from a study of blood T cell repertoires in COVID-19. Sequencing was performed with immunoSEQ multiplex PCR; in TCRdb, only in-frame clones are kept and a portion is missing. Among nearly 100,000 clones listed, 70% to 85% were seen once. To note about this clone: The junction shows a germline mismatch at one end, possibly a read error.

The length of the CDR3 is 13 residues. The germline V gene encodes CDR1 KGHSH and CDR2 LQKENI. This TCR was sampled from a man aged 65-85 years with acute or convalescent COVID-19. V is TRBV18 and J is TRBJ2-7; TRBD1 aligns across 9 bases. The sample taken for sequencing was peripheral blood. The CDR3 bases are TGTGCCAACTCACCACAGGGGGCAAACGAGCAGTACTTC. Encoded protein: CANSPQGANEQYF.